The rows below give T cell receptor beta chains drawn from one sample of a study of identical twins. TCRdb processed the 5' RACE reads anew with MiXCR; each CDR3 protein has one entry. The sample contains 300,000 to 400,000 distinct CDR3 sequences, 9% to 15% of which appear only once. This sample also appeared in a second study, on yellow fever vaccine responses in identical twins.

Sequencing was carried out using CD8+ T cells sorted from blood. These receptors all come from a woman aged 18-29 years in good health. Each CDR3 is given with its conserved first and last residue. D genes are given only for firm matches. Some rows have no size entry. The others give once, few or many, or a class for an expanded clone.

V gene	clone size	J gene	D gene	CDR3 DNA	CDR3 protein
TRBV7-9	many	TRBJ2-1	.	TGTGCCAGCAGGTTCGTGGGGGAGAACAATGAGCAGTTCTTC	CASRFVGENNEQFF
TRBV12-3/TRBV12-4	.	TRBJ2-7	TRBD1	TGTGCCAGCAAAACCGGGACAGGGCTCTCCTACGAGCAGTACTTC	CASKTGTGLSYEQYF
TRBV12-3/TRBV12-4	.	TRBJ2-6	.	TGTGCCAGCAGTTCGGCTGGGGCCAACGTCCTGACTTTC	CASSSAGANVLTF
TRBV29-1	.	TRBJ2-2	.	TGCAGCGTTGAAGATCCGGGGACCGGGGAGCTGTTTTTT	CSVEDPGTGELFF
TRBV6-4	many	TRBJ2-3	.	TGTGCCAGCAGCGCCCAAACAGGGACTGGAGATACGCAGTATTTT	CASSAQTGTGDTQYF
TRBV27	few	TRBJ2-1	TRBD2	TGTGCCAGCAGTCCCCGGACTAGCGGGAGACGGTACAATGAGCAGTTCTTC	CASSPRTSGRRYNEQFF
TRBV27	few	TRBJ1-1	.	TGTGCCAGCAGTCCAGGGTCGTCGAAAGGTGAAGCTTTCTTT	CASSPGSSKGEAFF
TRBV11-2	.	TRBJ1-1	TRBD1	TGTGCCACTGGGGACAGCTTGAACACTGAAGCTTTCTTT	CATGDSLNTEAFF
TRBV7-9	many	TRBJ1-1	TRBD1	TGTGCCAGCAGCAAACCACAGGGGCAGAACACTGAAGCTTTCTTT	CASSKPQGQNTEAFF
TRBV11-2	many	TRBJ1-4	TRBD1	TGTGCCAGCAGCCGGACAGGAAGGAATGAAAAACTGTTTTTT	CASSRTGRNEKLFF
TRBV10-1	few	TRBJ1-2	.	TGCGCCAGCAGCGAGAGGGGGAACTATGGCTACACCTTC	CASSERGNYGYTF
TRBV7-9	many	TRBJ1-2	TRBD1	TGTGCCAGCAGCTCCGGGACAGCGGAATATGGCTACACCTTC	CASSSGTAEYGYTF
TRBV3-1	.	TRBJ2-1	.	TGTGCCAGCAGCCAAGCCACGGGATTTTTGGGAAATGAGCAGTTCTTC	CASSQATGFLGNEQFF
TRBV29-1	many	TRBJ2-7	TRBD1	TGCAGCGTCAGGAGCACAGGGGGCACATACGAGCAGTACTTC	CSVRSTGGTYEQYF
TRBV6-6	once	TRBJ2-1	.	TGTGCCAGCAGACGCAGAGAGGATGAGCAGTTCTTC	CASRRREDEQFF
TRBV6-4	few	TRBJ2-1	.	TGTGCCAGCAGTGACTCGGTCAGGGTTATTGGTGAGCAGTTCTTC	CASSDSVRVIGEQFF
TRBV29-1	few	TRBJ2-3	TRBD1	TGCAGCGTTGAAGACGGCACCGGGACAGGGGAAACAGATACGCAGTATTTT	CSVEDGTGTGETDTQYF
TRBV12-3/TRBV12-4	.	TRBJ2-3	.	TGTGCCAGCAGTCCCCTTTCGGACAATACGCAGTATTTT	CASSPLSDNTQYF
TRBV7-9	.	TRBJ2-4	.	TGTGCCAGCAGCCCCAACACCAGCCAACTAAACATTCAGTACTTC	CASSPNTSQLNIQYF
TRBV14	few	TRBJ2-3	.	TGTGCCAGCAGCCAAGACATGACTTTACATGGCGATACGCAGTATTTT	CASSQDMTLHGDTQYF
TRBV5-1	.	TRBJ1-1	TRBD1	TGCGCCAGCAGCAAAATACCGGGACAGCCGAACACTGAAGCTTTCTTT	CASSKIPGQPNTEAFF
TRBV29-1	many	TRBJ2-3	.	TGCAGCGTTGAAGGGGTAGGGAGCACAGATACGCAGTATTTT	CSVEGVGSTDTQYF
TRBV2	few	TRBJ1-2	.	TGTGCCAGCAGGGATGAAGGACCGTTCTATGGCTACACCTTC	CASRDEGPFYGYTF
TRBV9	many	TRBJ1-5	.	TGTGCCAGCAGCGTAGCCGGGGATCAGCCCCAGCATTTT	CASSVAGDQPQHF
TRBV13	.	TRBJ2-3	.	TGTGCCAGCAGCTTAAGGCTAGTAAATGAAGATACGCAGTATTTT	CASSLRLVNEDTQYF
TRBV9	few	TRBJ2-5	TRBD2	TGTGCCAGCAGCGCCGGACTAGCCCAAGAGACCCAGTACTTC	CASSAGLAQETQYF
TRBV6-5	few	TRBJ2-1	TRBD1	TGTGCCAGCAGTTACTCACTGGGACAGACTAAGGAGCAGTTCTTC	CASSYSLGQTKEQFF
TRBV27	few	TRBJ1-2	TRBD1	TGTGCCAGCAGTTTACCAGGGGGTTATGGCTACACCTTC	CASSLPGGYGYTF
TRBV5-1	.	TRBJ2-6	TRBD1	TGCGCCAGCAGCTTGCGAGGGGACAGGCCCTACTCTGGGGCCAACGTCCTGACTTTC	CASSLRGDRPYSGANVLTF
TRBV29-1	.	TRBJ2-2	.	TGCAGCGTTGTGTGGAGGGGGAACACCGGGGAGCTGTTTTTT	CSVVWRGNTGELFF
TRBV5-6	.	TRBJ2-3	TRBD2	TGTGCCAGCACCCTATCTTTAGCGGGGGCGGGAGATACGCAGTATTTT	CASTLSLAGAGDTQYF
TRBV7-9	many	TRBJ2-2	TRBD1	TGTGCCAGCAGCTCTACTCGACAGGGATCGGAGTCGTGGGAGCTGTTTTTT	CASSSTRQGSESWELFF
TRBV29-1	.	TRBJ2-3	TRBD2	TGCAGCGTTCTCGGACTAGCTAGTAAGGAACGCGGCACAGATACGCAGTATTTT	CSVLGLASKERGTDTQYF
TRBV5-1	.	TRBJ2-2	.	TGCGCCAGCAGCTTGGGTCCGAACGCGAACACCGGGGAGCTGTTTTTT	CASSLGPNANTGELFF
TRBV7-9	few	TRBJ1-2	.	TGTGCCAGCAGCTTAGTCCAAAGTGGGGGCTACACCTTC	CASSLVQSGGYTF
TRBV6-4	few	TRBJ2-3	.	TGTGCCAGCAGTGAGCAGGGGCGGCCAGGGGCAGATACGCAGTATTTT	CASSEQGRPGADTQYF
TRBV7-9	.	TRBJ1-1	TRBD1	TGTGCCAGCAGCTTGACTCCGGGACAGGGGGTCACTGAAGCTTTCTTT	CASSLTPGQGVTEAFF
TRBV4-1	few	TRBJ2-7	TRBD1	TGCGCCAGCAGCCAAGATGAAGCCTGGGACAGAAGCTACGAGCAGTACTTC	CASSQDEAWDRSYEQYF
TRBV12-3/TRBV12-4	.	TRBJ2-7	.	TGTGCCAGCAGTTCCCGACTGGAACGGGCCTACGAGCAGTACTTC	CASSSRLERAYEQYF
TRBV6-5	.	TRBJ1-2	.	TGTGCCAGCAGTTACTCGAGTATGGGGGTGTATGGCTACACCTTC	CASSYSSMGVYGYTF
TRBV28	few	TRBJ1-5	TRBD1	TGTGCCAGCAGTTTATTGGCTACAGGGGAGGACCAGCCCCAGCATTTT	CASSLLATGEDQPQHF
TRBV6-1	.	TRBJ2-2	TRBD2	TGTGCCAGCAGAGACCCGGGGGGTACCGGGGAGCTGTTTTTT	CASRDPGGTGELFF